This T cell receptor beta chain emerged from a study of T-cell reconstitution after alpha-beta-depleted transplantation in children. Germline values: CDR1 SGHTA, CDR2 FQGNSA. The germline V and J ends were trimmed by 4 bases and 4 bases, with 17 bases remaining between them. This CDR3 contains 15 residues. As it was prepared, the TCRbeta library received unique molecular identifiers. TCRdb passed the PCR reads through MiXCR, listing each CDR3 protein once. The table has about 400,000 distinct CDR3 sequences, 20% seen once. The TCR sequence derives from a human donor who donated a stem cell graft to a child with acute myeloid leukemia. The specimen was PBMCs from the stem cell graft donor, collected from the stem cell graft. The chain has TRBV7-2 and TRBJ2-7; either TRBD1 or TRBD2 may supply D (6 bases each). The CDR3 sequence: CASSSMGGAEYEQYF. CDR3 DNA: TGTGCCAGCAGCTCGATGGGGGGCGCAGAGTACGAGCAGTACTTC. Full variable domain (outside the CDR3, taken from reference TRBV7-2 and TRBJ2-7): GAGVSQSPSNKVTEKGKDVELRCDPISGHTALYWYRQSLGQGLEFLIYFQGNSAPDKSGLPSDRFSAERTGGSVSTLTIQRTQQEDSAVYLCASSSMGGAEYEQYFGPGTRLTVT.